The T cell receptor beta chain under discussion was sequenced for a study of post-analysis software for immune sequencing data. Looking at the study overall: Multiple sclerosis in the patients followed relapsing-remitting, secondary progressive and progressive-relapsing courses. Study results and caveats: Under F measure analysis, samples from one preparation batch co-clustered strongly. Those with multiple sclerosis, the patient group, showed significantly lower normalized Chao1 diversity than controls. The five TRBV segments detected at higher frequency in patients than in controls included TRBV5-6, TRBV5-1 and TRBV20-1.

Every TCR beta cDNA library bore unique molecular identifiers. The source material, about 0.95 to 10 million T cells, gave rise to roughly 0.5 million cDNA molecules. TCRdb processed the PCR reads anew with MiXCR; each CDR3 protein has one entry. The data show hundreds of thousands of distinct CDR3 sequences, 59% seen once. This CDR3 comprises 18 residues. J was trimmed by 4 bases and V by 1 base; bases with no gene match: 9. Germline CDR1 and CDR2: SEHNR and FQNEAQ (reference sequence). As concerns this clonotype: What it binds is not known.

This clonotype was obtained from a girl aged 2 to 10 with multiple sclerosis. The sample consisted of blood. The chain carries TRBV7-9 and TRBJ2-3, with 12 bases identical to TRBD2. The DNA of the CDR3 is TGTGCCAGCAGCTTAGTCTCTAGCGGGGGGGCCACAGCAGATACGCAGTATTTT. Protein sequence: CASSLVSSGGATADTQYF.